These T cell receptor beta chains were read from a single sample in a study of T-cell reconstitution after alpha-beta-depleted transplantation in children. TCRdb called the PCR reads again in MiXCR, with one record for every CDR3 protein. The table lists some 590,000 distinct CDR3 sequences, 10% of them singletons. The sequencing used PBMCs from the stem cell graft donor, collected from the stem cell graft. The receptors originated from a human donor who donated a stem cell graft to a child with acute myeloid leukemia. Each CDR3 is given with its conserved first and last residue. A D gene is named only where the DNA matches it firmly. The size field is filled for only some rows; it gives once, few, many or a size class.

CDR3aa,CDR3nt,d_gene,v_gene,j_gene,abundance
CASSQEGFGAGGRTGELFF,TGTGCCAGCAGCCAAGAAGGATTCGGAGCGGGAGGGCGCACCGGGGAGCTGTTTTTT,TRBD2,TRBV4-2,TRBJ2-2,many
CASSLAPSEYNEQFF,TGCGCCAGCAGCTTGGCGCCTAGCGAATACAATGAGCAGTTCTTC,.,TRBV5-1,TRBJ2-1,few
CASSLTPYRGMDTEAFF,TGTGCCAGCAGTTTAACCCCTTACAGGGGGATGGACACTGAAGCTTTCTTT,TRBD1,TRBV28,TRBJ1-1,few
CASSTTTDEAFF,TGTGCCAGCAGTACTACGACAGATGAAGCTTTCTTT,.,TRBV6-5,TRBJ1-1,few
CASSVASIQYF,TGTGCCAGCAGTGTAGCTAGCATTCAGTACTTC,.,TRBV2,TRBJ2-4,few
CASSLSAGLAGETQYF,TGCGCCAGCAGCTTGTCAGCGGGACTAGCGGGAGAGACCCAGTACTTC,TRBD2,TRBV5-1,TRBJ2-5,few
CASSAVPRTFDADTQYF,TGTGCCAGCTCAGCCGTCCCGAGGACATTTGATGCGGATACGCAGTATTTT,.,TRBV18,TRBJ2-3,.
CASSLRTVQETQYF,TGTGCCAGCAGCTTAAGGACAGTACAAGAGACCCAGTACTTC,.,TRBV7-2,TRBJ2-5,few
CASSQEFAGLAGKDTQYF,TGTGCCAGCAGCCAAGAATTTGCCGGACTAGCGGGAAAAGATACGCAGTATTTT,TRBD2,TRBV4-2,TRBJ2-3,.
CASSSSTRETQYF,TGTGCCAGCAGCTCCAGCACCAGGGAGACCCAGTACTTC,.,TRBV7-2,TRBJ2-5,.
CSAGLGFRREKGQPQHF,TGCAGTGCTGGTCTCGGCTTCAGACGGGAAAAAGGTCAGCCCCAGCATTTT,.,TRBV20-1,TRBJ1-5,.
CSVVGAGETQYF,TGCAGCGTTGTTGGGGCGGGAGAGACCCAGTACTTC,.,TRBV29-1,TRBJ2-5,.
CASSALAGLTDTQYF,TGTGCCAGCAGCGCCCTAGCGGGGCTCACAGATACGCAGTATTTT,TRBD2,TRBV11-2,TRBJ2-3,.
CASSGTSGAYEQYF,TGTGCCAGCAGTGGGACTAGCGGAGCCTACGAGCAGTACTTC,TRBD2,TRBV5-5,TRBJ2-7,many
CASSVGQVFDTQYF,TGTGCCAGCAGTGTGGGCCAGGTCTTCGATACGCAGTATTTT,.,TRBV6-1,TRBJ2-3,many
CASSLAGGRTQFF,TGCGCCAGCAGCTTGGCCGGCGGCCGGACGCAGTTCTTC,.,TRBV5-1,TRBJ2-1,few
CASRRGLVETQYF,TGTGCCAGCAGGAGGGGGCTCGTAGAGACCCAGTACTTC,TRBD1,TRBV6-1,TRBJ2-5,few
CASSYGQGRDEQFF,TGTGCCAGCAGCTACGGACAGGGACGGGATGAGCAGTTCTTC,TRBD1,TRBV6-5,TRBJ2-1,few
CASSYLPAGDAQYF,TGTGCCAGCAGTTACCTACCAGCGGGAGATGCCCAGTACTTC,TRBD2,TRBV6-2/TRBV6-3,TRBJ2-5,few
CASSPSIAGVETQYF,TGTGCCAGCTCACCCTCGATAGCGGGAGTCGAGACCCAGTACTTC,TRBD2,TRBV18,TRBJ2-5,.
CSVAATSGSTGELFF,TGCAGCGTTGCCGCGACTAGCGGAAGCACCGGGGAGCTGTTTTTT,TRBD2,TRBV29-1,TRBJ2-2,many
CASSSIAGVYEQYF,TGTGCCAGCAGCTCAATAGCGGGAGTATACGAGCAGTACTTC,TRBD2,TRBV11-2,TRBJ2-7,few
CASINPPRTGDTDTQYF,TGTGCCAGCATCAACCCTCCCCGGACAGGGGACACAGATACGCAGTATTTT,TRBD1,TRBV7-8,TRBJ2-3,many
CSATTSGKDNEQFF,TGCAGTGCTACAACTAGCGGGAAAGACAATGAGCAGTTCTTC,TRBD2,TRBV20-1,TRBJ2-1,many
CASSLEEGDTEAFF,TGTGCCAGCAGCTTAGAGGAAGGGGACACTGAAGCTTTCTTT,.,TRBV7-8,TRBJ1-1,.
CSARDNRKIGEQYF,TGCAGTGCTAGAGATAACAGGAAGATAGGCGAGCAGTACTTC,.,TRBV20-1,TRBJ2-7,.
CSATPAGSGGFNEQFF,TGCAGTGCAACTCCCGCAGGAAGTGGGGGCTTCAATGAGCAGTTCTTC,.,TRBV20-1,TRBJ2-1,.
CASRPTGENYGYTF,TGTGCCAGCAGACCGACAGGGGAGAACTATGGCTACACCTTC,TRBD1,TRBV6-2/TRBV6-3,TRBJ1-2,.
CSAPGGRTNTGELFF,TGCAGTGCGCCCGGCGGGCGGACGAACACCGGGGAGCTGTTTTTT,.,TRBV20-1,TRBJ2-2,.
CASSYSANHTF,TGTGCCAGCAGTTACTCTGCAAACCACACCTTC,.,TRBV6-6,TRBJ1-2,many
CASSMDTNTGELFF,TGTGCCAGCAGCATGGACACGAACACCGGGGAGCTGTTTTTT,.,TRBV7-2,TRBJ2-2,.
CASSLLAEKLFF,TGTGCCAGCAGCTTGTTGGCGGAAAAACTGTTTTTT,.,TRBV5-5,TRBJ1-4,.
CAISESTASPEQYF,TGTGCCATCAGTGAGTCGACGGCATCGCCCGAGCAGTACTTC,.,TRBV10-3,TRBJ2-7,many
CASSPQTSGRRNEQFF,TGTGCCAGCAGCCCTCAGACTAGCGGGAGGAGGAATGAGCAGTTCTTC,TRBD2,TRBV9,TRBJ2-1,many
CASSLVWDEQYF,TGTGCCAGCAGTTTAGTTTGGGACGAGCAGTACTTC,.,TRBV28,TRBJ2-7,.
CASSVESSTGELFF,TGTGCCAGCAGCGTAGAGTCCTCCACGGGGGAGCTGTTTTTT,.,TRBV9,TRBJ2-2,few
CARGPGLAGINEQYF,TGTGCCAGGGGCCCGGGGCTAGCGGGAATAAACGAGCAGTACTTC,.,TRBV5-2,TRBJ2-7,.
CASSVGIRGQNMNTEAFF,TGTGCCAGCAGCGTAGGGATAAGGGGACAAAACATGAACACTGAAGCTTTCTTT,.,TRBV9,TRBJ1-1,.
CASSPPASGSSYNEQFF,TGCGCCAGCAGCCCACCCGCTAGCGGGAGCTCCTACAATGAGCAGTTCTTC,TRBD2,TRBV5-1,TRBJ2-1,few
CSARDYIYEQYF,TGCAGTGCTAGAGATTATATTTACGAGCAGTACTTC,.,TRBV20-1,TRBJ2-7,few
CASRRTGGETQYF,TGTGCCAGCAGACGGACGGGGGGAGAGACCCAGTACTTC,TRBD2,TRBV12-3/TRBV12-4,TRBJ2-5,many
CASSLGASQGADTQYF,TGTGCTAGCAGCTTAGGGGCTAGCCAGGGGGCAGATACGCAGTATTTT,TRBD1,TRBV7-7,TRBJ2-3,many